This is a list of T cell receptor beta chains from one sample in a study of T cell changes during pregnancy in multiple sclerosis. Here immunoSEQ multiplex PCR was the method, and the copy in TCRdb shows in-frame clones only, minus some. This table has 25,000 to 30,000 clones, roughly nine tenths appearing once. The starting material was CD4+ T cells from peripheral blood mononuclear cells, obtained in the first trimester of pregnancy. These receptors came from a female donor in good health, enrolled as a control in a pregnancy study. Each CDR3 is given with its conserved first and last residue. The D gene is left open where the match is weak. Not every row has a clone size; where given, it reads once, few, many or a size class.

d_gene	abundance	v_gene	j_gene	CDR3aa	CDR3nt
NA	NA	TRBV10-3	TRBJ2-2	CAISESSGYTGELFF	TGTGCCATCAGTGAAAGTAGCGGCTACACCGGGGAGCTGTTTTTT
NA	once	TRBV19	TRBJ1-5	CASSIEGGQANQPQHF	TGTGCCAGTAGTATCGAAGGTGGCCAGGCAAATCAGCCCCAGCATTTT
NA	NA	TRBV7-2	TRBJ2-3	CASSFMRDTQYF	TGTGCCAGCAGCTTTATGCGAGATACGCAGTATTTT
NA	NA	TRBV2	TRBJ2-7	CASSEQNYEQYF	TGTGCCAGCAGTGAACAGAACTACGAGCAGTACTTC
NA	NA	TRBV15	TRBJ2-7	CATSRNNYEQYF	TGTGCCACCAGCAGAAATAACTACGAGCAGTACTTC
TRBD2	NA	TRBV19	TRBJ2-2	CASTPWEVLAGRGHSNTGELFF	TGTGCCAGTACCCCCTGGGAGGTACTAGCGGGAAGAGGACACTCGAACACCGGGGAGCTGTTTTTT
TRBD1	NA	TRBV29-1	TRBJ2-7	CSGRDRGAYEQYF	TGCAGCGGCCGGGACAGGGGTGCCTACGAGCAGTACTTC
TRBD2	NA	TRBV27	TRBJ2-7	CASSSRTSGGNSEQYF	TGTGCCAGCAGTTCCCGGACTAGCGGGGGGAATAGCGAGCAGTACTTC
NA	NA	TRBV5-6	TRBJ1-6	CASSSYAYNSPLHF	TGTGCCAGCAGCTCCTACGCCTATAATTCACCCCTCCACTTT
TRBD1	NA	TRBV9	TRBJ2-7	CASSRGMDRAYEQYF	TGTGCCAGCAGCCGAGGGATGGACAGGGCCTACGAGCAGTACTTC
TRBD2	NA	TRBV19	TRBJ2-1	CASSISPGLAGGYEQFF	TGTGCCAGTAGTATATCGCCGGGACTAGCGGGAGGTTATGAGCAGTTCTTC
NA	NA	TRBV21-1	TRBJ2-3	CASSKGLAGGTDTQYF	TGTGCCAGCAGCAAAGGGCTAGCGGGAGGAACAGATACGCAGTATTTT
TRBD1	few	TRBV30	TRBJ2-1	CAWSVRSGTATRSRSNEQFF	TGTGCCTGGAGTGTACGCTCCGGGACAGCCACACGAAGCCGATCTAATGAGCAGTTCTTC
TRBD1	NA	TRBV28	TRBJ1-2	CATTDRDYGYTF	TGTGCCACGACCGACAGGGACTATGGCTACACCTTC
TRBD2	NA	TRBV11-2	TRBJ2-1	CASSLAPSGGYNEQFF	TGTGCCAGCAGCTTAGCCCCTAGCGGGGGGTACAATGAGCAGTTCTTC
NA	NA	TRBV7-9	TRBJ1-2	CASSYLPDYGYTF	TGTGCCAGCAGCTATCTTCCAGACTATGGCTACACCTTC
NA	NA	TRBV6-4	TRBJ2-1	CASSPFESSYNEQFF	TGTGCCAGCAGCCCCTTCGAGAGCTCCTACAATGAGCAGTTCTTC
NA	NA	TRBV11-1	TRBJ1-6	CASSPWSGDNSPLHF	TGTGCCAGCAGCCCCTGGTCAGGGGATAATTCACCCCTCCACTTT
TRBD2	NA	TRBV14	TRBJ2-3	CASSQLAGSGTQYF	TGTGCCAGCAGCCAACTAGCGGGGTCGGGTACGCAGTATTTT
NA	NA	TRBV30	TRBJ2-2	CAWSTNTGELFF	TGTGCCTGGAGTACAAACACCGGGGAGCTGTTTTTT
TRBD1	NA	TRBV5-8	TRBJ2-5	CASNAGTGGETQYF	TGTGCCAGCAATGCCGGGACAGGGGGAGAGACCCAGTACTTC
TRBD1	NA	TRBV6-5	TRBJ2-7	CASSYVGDRGRYEQYF	TGTGCCAGCAGTTACGTGGGGGACAGGGGACGCTACGAGCAGTACTTC
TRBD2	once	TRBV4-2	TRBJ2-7	CASSQRSGDEQYF	TGTGCCAGCAGCCAAAGGAGCGGGGACGAGCAGTACTTC
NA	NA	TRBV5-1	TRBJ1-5	CASSLEGTRYGDQPQHF	TGCGCCAGCAGCTTGGAAGGGACTCGTTACGGCGATCAGCCCCAGCATTTT
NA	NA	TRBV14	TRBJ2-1	CASSQAGVYNEQFF	TGTGCCAGCAGCCAAGCAGGGGTTTACAATGAGCAGTTCTTC
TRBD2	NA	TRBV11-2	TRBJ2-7	CASSLRLAGAHYEQYF	TGTGCCAGCAGCTTAAGACTAGCGGGGGCCCACTACGAGCAGTACTTC
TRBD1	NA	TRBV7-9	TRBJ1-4	CASSYQDRGNEKLFF	TGTGCCAGCAGCTACCAGGACAGGGGAAATGAAAAACTGTTTTTT
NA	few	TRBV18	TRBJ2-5	CASSPYQETQYF	TGTGCCAGCTCTCCGTACCAAGAGACCCAGTACTTC
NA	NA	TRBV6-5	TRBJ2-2	CASSPQGIGELFF	TGTGCCAGCAGTCCACAGGGTATCGGGGAGCTGTTTTTT
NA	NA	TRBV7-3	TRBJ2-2	CASSQGQTGELFF	TGTGCCAGCAGTCAAGGACAGACCGGGGAGCTGTTTTTT
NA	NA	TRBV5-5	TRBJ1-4	CASSLAPVEKLFF	TGTGCCAGCAGCTTGGCCCCGGTTGAAAAACTGTTTTTT
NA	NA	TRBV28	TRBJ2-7	CASSFSGVDYEQYF	TGTGCCAGCAGTTTTTCAGGCGTAGACTACGAGCAGTACTTC
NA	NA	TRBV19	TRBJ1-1	CASSHASAGFTFDTEAFF	TGTGCCAGTAGTCACGCTTCGGCGGGATTCACGTTCGACACTGAAGCTTTCTTT
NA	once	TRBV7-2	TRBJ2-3	CASSPRPRGTDTQYF	TGTGCCAGCAGCCCCCGACCGAGGGGCACAGATACGCAGTATTTT
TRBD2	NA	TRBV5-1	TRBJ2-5	CASSIAGTQKGGETQYF	TGCGCCAGCAGCATAGCCGGGACGCAAAAGGGAGGGGAGACCCAGTACTTC
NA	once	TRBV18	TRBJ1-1	CASSPLRSEGSAFF	TGTGCCAGCTCGCCTCTACGGTCAGAGGGTTCAGCTTTCTTT
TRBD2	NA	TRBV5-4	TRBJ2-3	CASSPGLAGADTDTQYF	TGTGCCAGCAGCCCCGGACTAGCGGGGGCTGACACAGATACGCAGTATTTT
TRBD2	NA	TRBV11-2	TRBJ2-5	CASSLVASGGSIQETQYF	TGTGCCAGCAGCTTAGTGGCTAGCGGGGGGTCAATTCAAGAGACCCAGTACTTC
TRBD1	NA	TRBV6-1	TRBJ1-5	CATKRGGQGNQPQHF	TGTGCCACCAAAAGAGGGGGACAGGGTAATCAGCCCCAGCATTTT
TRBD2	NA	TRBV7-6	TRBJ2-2	CASRPTSGNTGELFF	TGTGCCAGCAGACCGACTAGCGGGAACACCGGGGAGCTGTTTTTT
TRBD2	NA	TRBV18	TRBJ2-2	CASSPEASGNTGELFF	TGTGCCAGCTCACCCGAGGCTAGCGGGAACACCGGGGAGCTGTTTTTT
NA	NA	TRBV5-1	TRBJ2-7	CASSLGIGLTGEQYF	TGCGCCAGCAGCTTGGGTATTGGGCTGACAGGAGAGCAGTACTTC
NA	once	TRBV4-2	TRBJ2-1	CASSQGNRAFLDEQFF	TGTGCCAGCAGCCAAGGAAATAGAGCTTTTTTGGATGAGCAGTTCTTC
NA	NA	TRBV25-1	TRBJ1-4	CASSERQAGGEKLFF	TGTGCCAGCAGTGAAAGACAGGCGGGAGGGGAAAAACTGTTTTTT
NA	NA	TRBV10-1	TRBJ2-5	CASSESLGAQETQYF	TGCGCCAGCAGTGAGTCGTTAGGGGCTCAAGAGACCCAGTACTTC
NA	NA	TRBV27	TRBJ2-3	CASSAGAGTLTDTQYF	TGTGCCAGCAGCGCCGGGGCGGGGACTCTCACAGATACGCAGTATTTT
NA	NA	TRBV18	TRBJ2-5	CASSPPASQETQYF	TGTGCCAGCTCACCACCGGCTAGCCAAGAGACCCAGTACTTC
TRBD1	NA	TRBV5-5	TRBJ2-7	CASSWGQGLTYEQYF	TGTGCCAGCAGCTGGGGACAGGGGCTTACCTACGAGCAGTACTTC
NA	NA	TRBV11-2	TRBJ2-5	CASSAVGGQETQYF	TGTGCCAGCAGCGCAGTCGGGGGCCAAGAGACCCAGTACTTC
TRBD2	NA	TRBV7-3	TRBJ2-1	CASSSLPGGYFNEQFF	TGTGCCAGCAGCTCCCTCCCGGGAGGGTACTTCAATGAGCAGTTCTTC
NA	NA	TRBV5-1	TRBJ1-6	CASSLGPQGTYSWSPLHF	TGCGCCAGCAGCTTGGGGCCCCAGGGCACCTATTCTTGGTCACCCCTCCACTTT
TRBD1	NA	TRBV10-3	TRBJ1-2	CAISEEGAVYGYTF	TGTGCCATCAGTGAGGAGGGGGCGGTCTATGGCTACACCTTC
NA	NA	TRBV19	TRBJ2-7	CASSIDRGNEQYF	TGTGCCAGTAGTATAGACAGGGGAAACGAGCAGTACTTC
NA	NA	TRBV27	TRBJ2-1	CASSLSVLEGSNEQFF	TGTGCCAGCAGTTTATCCGTCCTAGAGGGTAGCAATGAGCAGTTCTTC
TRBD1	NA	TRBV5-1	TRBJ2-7	CASSLGWTGRDEQYF	TGCGCCAGCAGCCTAGGCTGGACAGGGAGAGACGAGCAGTACTTC
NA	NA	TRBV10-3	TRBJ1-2	CAISESTAGGYTF	TGTGCCATCAGTGAGTCGACCGCCGGGGGCTACACCTTC
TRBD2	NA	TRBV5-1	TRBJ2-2	CASSLIPAGAGETGELFF	TGCGCCAGCAGCTTGATTCCAGCGGGGGCCGGAGAGACCGGGGAGCTGTTTTTT
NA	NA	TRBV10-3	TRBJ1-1	CAISETPTMNTEAFF	TGTGCCATCAGTGAGACACCGACAATGAACACTGAAGCTTTCTTT
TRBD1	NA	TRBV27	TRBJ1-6	CASTLTGPYNSPLHF	TGTGCCAGCACCTTGACAGGGCCCTATAATTCACCCCTCCACTTT